The clone carrying this T cell receptor (beta chain) was detected a few times. The antigen is unknown. This sample was included in a study of T cells after yellow fever vaccination. TCR cDNA was made by 5'RACE template switching, adding a universal primer site and UMIs. Each CDR3 protein gets one entry after TCRdb re-called the 5' RACE reads with MiXCR. Found here are around 500,000 distinct CDR3 sequences, 20% to 25% of them singletons; the top ten hold about 16%. Findings of the study overall: Reappearance after the booster was seen for most primary-vaccination clones, at about 95% CD4 and 75% to 90% CD8. A small share of clonotypes appeared in both CD4 and CD8 compartments.

This sequence originates from a man aged 18 to 35 who received the YFV17D yellow fever vaccine. The source material was PBMCs, sampled less than 25 days after the first yellow fever vaccination.

The CDR3 nucleotides are TGTGCCAGTAGTATAGCCAGCGGGGGTTTCCAAGAGACCCAGTACTTC. Its protein is CASSIASGGFQETQYF. V usage is TRBV19 and J usage is TRBJ2-5, with 8 positions matching TRBD2. Germline V lookup: CDR1 LNHDA, CDR2 SQIVND (reference sequence). This CDR3 has 16 amino acids. V dropped 1 base and J dropped 1; count of bases not matched to a gene: 5.